The clone carrying this T cell receptor (beta chain) was recorded a few times. Its antigen is currently unknown. Both 60 Vbeta primers and 13 Jbeta primers went into the PCR. Profiled with immunoSEQ multiplex PCR; TCRdb holds only in-frame clones, not every one. The sample shows about 130,000 clones, approximately 17% of them seen only once. Germline V gene sequence: CDR1 SNHLY, CDR2 FYNNEI. This CDR3 is 15 amino acids long. J gave up 5 bases and V 4 bases, and 8 bases lay outside the gene matches. This entry is derived from a study of cytomegalovirus exposure and HLA in healthy donors. Findings and caveats of the study: The authors excluded some V segments, including TRBV6-2 and TRBV6-3, as indistinguishable. Many donors shared some public TCRs, even though most TCR sequences were rare.

The sample taken for sequencing was PBMCs. The clonotype originates from a female donor in good health and CMV-seropositive. The J gene is TRBJ2-7, the V gene TRBV2; 10 bases line up with TRBD2. The DNA of the CDR3 is TGTGCCAGCAGTGTTTCCCCTAGCGGGGGCAACGAGCAGTACTTC. It codes for CASSVSPSGGNEQYF.